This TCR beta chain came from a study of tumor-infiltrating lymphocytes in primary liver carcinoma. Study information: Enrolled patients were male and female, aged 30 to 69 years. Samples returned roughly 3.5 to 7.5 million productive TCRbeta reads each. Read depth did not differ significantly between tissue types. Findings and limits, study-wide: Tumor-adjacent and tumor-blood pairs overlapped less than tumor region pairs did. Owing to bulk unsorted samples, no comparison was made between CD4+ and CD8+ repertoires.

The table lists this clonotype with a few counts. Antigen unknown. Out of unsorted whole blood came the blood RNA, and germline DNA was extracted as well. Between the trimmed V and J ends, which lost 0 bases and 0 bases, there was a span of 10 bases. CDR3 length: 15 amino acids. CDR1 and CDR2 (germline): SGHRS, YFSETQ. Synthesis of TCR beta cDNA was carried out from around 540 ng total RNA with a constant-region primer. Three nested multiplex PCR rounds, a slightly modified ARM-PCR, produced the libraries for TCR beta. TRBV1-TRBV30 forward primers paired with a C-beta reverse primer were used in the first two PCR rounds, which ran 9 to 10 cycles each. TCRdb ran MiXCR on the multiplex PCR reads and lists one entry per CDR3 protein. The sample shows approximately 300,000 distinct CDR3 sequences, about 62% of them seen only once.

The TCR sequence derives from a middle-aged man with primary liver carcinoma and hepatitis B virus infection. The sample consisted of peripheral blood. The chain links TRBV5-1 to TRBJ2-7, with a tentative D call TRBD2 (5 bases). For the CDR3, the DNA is TGCGCCAGCAGCTTGGTCCCTAGCAACTCCTACGAGCAGTACTTC. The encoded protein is CASSLVPSNSYEQYF.